These 7 T cell receptor beta chains were all obtained from the same sample, sequenced in a study of shared clonotypes between healthy human individuals. As defined, naive CD8 cells were CD45RO-negative and positively selected for CCR7, with terminally differentiated effector memory CD45RA+ cells excluded. Measured with immunoSEQ multiplex PCR; TCRdb has only the in-frame clones, and not every one. Among about 2 million clones listed, over 85% were seen once. Sequences were obtained from naive CD8+ T cells sorted from blood. These receptor sequences come from a man aged 18 to 30 in good health.

The chain employs TRBV27 and TRBJ1-2, with no clear D. This CDR3 spans 14 amino acids. V was trimmed by 0 bases and J by 4 bases, leaving 9 bases between them. The germline gives CDR1 MNHEY, CDR2 SMNVEV (reference sequence). CDR3 nucleotides: TGTGCCAGCAGTTTATCGTCACGGAGCTATGGCTACACCTTC. It translates to CASSLSSRSYGYTF.

This chain connects TRBV2 to TRBJ2-7; 12 positions agree with TRBD2. V gave up 10 bases and J gave up 5 bases; unmatched junction bases: 6. This CDR3 is 13 amino acids long. Looked up from germline, CDR1 is SNHLY and CDR2 is FYNNEI. The CDR3 reads CATKTSGRNEQYF. The CDR3 nucleotides are TGTGCCACCAAGACTAGCGGGAGAAACGAGCAGTACTTC.

About this clone: This same CDR3 is encoded by further DNA sequences in the sample. This sequence joins TRBV7-9 and TRBJ2-1; D not resolved. Germline lookup yields CDR1 SEHNR and CDR2 FQNEAQ (reference sequence). The length of the CDR3 is 12 residues. Trimming removed 3 bases from V and 3 bases from J, with 3 bases in between. The CDR3 sequence: CASSFGYNEQFF. The CDR3 coding sequence is TGTGCCAGCAGCTTCGGCTACAATGAGCAGTTCTTC.

This clone was counted once. J is TRBJ2-7 and V is TRBV5-3; 7 bases match TRBD2. TRBV5-3 is identified as an open reading frame with a role that is uncertain. V was pared by 5 bases and J by 0 bases, with 5 bases of the junction left unmatched. This CDR3 is built from 14 residues. CDR3 amino acids: CARRFLAVSYEQYF. The CDR3 nucleotides read TGTGCCAGAAGGTTCCTAGCGGTCTCCTACGAGCAGTACTTC.

This sequence joins TRBV6-6 and TRBJ2-1, with 10 bases identical to TRBD1. Trimming at V came to 2 bases and at J to 7 bases, leaving 5 bases not matched to a gene. Germline V CDR1 and CDR2: MNHNY, SVGAGI (reference sequence). The CDR3 loop spans 15 amino acids. CDR3 in amino acids: CASSYLGDRGNEQFF. The CDR3 bases are TGTGCCAGCAGTTACCTTGGGGACAGGGGAAATGAGCAGTTCTTC.

In this sample, this clone turned up once. The chain is built from TRBV7-9 and TRBJ1-3; tentatively, D is TRBD1 (6 bases). This CDR3 spans 12 amino acids. CDR1 and CDR2 (germline): SEHNR, FQNEAQ (reference sequence). The V end was cut by 7 bases, the J end by 10 bases, with 14 bases between. The CDR3 nucleotides are TGTGCCAGCACCAAGTGGGACAAGACCATATATTTT. The encoded protein is CASTKWDKTIYF.

The chain joins TRBV30 to TRBJ2-1; 9 positions match TRBD2. With 2 bases clipped from V and 6 bases from J, the junction kept 8 bases outside the gene matches. The CDR3 has 15 residues. Germline CDR1 is GTSNPN and CDR2 is SVGIG (reference sequence). The CDR3 here is CAWSLTMREGNEQFF. Written as DNA, the CDR3 is TGTGCCTGGAGTCTGACTATGCGGGAGGGCAATGAGCAGTTCTTC.